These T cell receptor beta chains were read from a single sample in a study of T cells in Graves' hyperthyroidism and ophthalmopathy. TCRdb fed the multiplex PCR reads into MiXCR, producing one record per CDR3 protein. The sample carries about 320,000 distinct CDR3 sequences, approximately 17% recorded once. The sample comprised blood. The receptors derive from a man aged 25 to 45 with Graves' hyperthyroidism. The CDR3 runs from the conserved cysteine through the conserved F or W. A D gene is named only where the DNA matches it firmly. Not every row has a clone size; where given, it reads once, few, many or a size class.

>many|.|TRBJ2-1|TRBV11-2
CASSLSPNEQFF
TGTGCCAGCAGCTTAAGTCCTAATGAGCAGTTCTTC
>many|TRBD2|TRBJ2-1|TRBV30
CAWSIGGYNEQFF
TGTGCCTGGAGTATCGGGGGGTACAATGAGCAGTTCTTC
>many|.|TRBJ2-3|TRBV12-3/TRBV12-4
CASRQGSGSASTDTQYF
TGTGCCAGCAGGCAGGGTAGCGGAAGCGCTAGCACAGATACGCAGTATTTT
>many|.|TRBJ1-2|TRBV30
CAWGREGQLYGYTF
TGTGCCTGGGGGCGGGAAGGACAGCTCTATGGCTACACCTTC
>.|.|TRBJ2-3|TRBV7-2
CASSPLKFTDTQYF
TGTGCCAGCAGCCCTCTTAAGTTCACAGATACGCAGTATTTT
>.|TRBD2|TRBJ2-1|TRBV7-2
CASSLGAGGLNEQFF
TGTGCCAGCAGCTTAGGGGCGGGGGGCCTCAATGAGCAGTTCTTC
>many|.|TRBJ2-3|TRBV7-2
CASSSQRSDTQYF
TGTGCCAGCAGCTCTCAGAGGTCAGATACGCAGTATTTT
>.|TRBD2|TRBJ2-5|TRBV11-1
CASSLTGLAGRVWETQYF
TGTGCCAGCAGCTTAACCGGACTAGCGGGACGCGTTTGGGAGACCCAGTACTTC
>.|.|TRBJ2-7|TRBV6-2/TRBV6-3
CASTNGPGPYEQYF
TGTGCCAGCACCAATGGGCCGGGGCCCTACGAGCAGTACTTC
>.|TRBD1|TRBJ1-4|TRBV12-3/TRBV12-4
CASSPWGQGGGEKLFF
TGTGCCAGCAGCCCCTGGGGACAGGGGGGGGGTGAAAAACTGTTTTTT
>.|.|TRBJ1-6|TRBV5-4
CASSSQGSSYNSPLHF
TGTGCCAGCAGCAGTCAGGGGAGCTCCTATAATTCACCCCTCCACTTT
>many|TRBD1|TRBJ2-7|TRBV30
CAWNRQGSSYEQYF
TGTGCCTGGAACCGACAGGGCAGCTCCTACGAGCAGTACTTC
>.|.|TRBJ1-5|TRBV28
CASTETGLSNQPQHF
TGTGCCAGCACCGAAACAGGGTTGAGCAATCAGCCCCAGCATTTT
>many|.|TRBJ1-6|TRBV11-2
CASSSGNSPLHF
TGTGCCAGCAGCTCCGGGAATTCACCCCTCCACTTT
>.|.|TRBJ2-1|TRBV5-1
CASSLEGWEEQFF
TGCGCCAGCAGCTTGGAGGGCTGGGAGGAGCAGTTCTTC
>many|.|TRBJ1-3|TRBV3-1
CASSPIDRTFGNTIYF
TGTGCCAGCAGCCCTATCGACAGGACGTTCGGAAACACCATATATTTT
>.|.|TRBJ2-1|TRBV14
CASSQDQGGELREQFF
TGTGCCAGCAGCCAAGATCAAGGCGGGGAGTTGAGAGAGCAGTTCTTC
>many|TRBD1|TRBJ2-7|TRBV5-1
CASSFGLRDRAYEQYF
TGCGCCAGCAGCTTTGGACTCCGGGACAGGGCCTACGAGCAGTACTTC